Below are 5 T cell receptor beta chains sequenced from a single sample in a study of glioma-infiltrating T cells after dendritic cell vaccination. The time point denotes: after dendritic cell vaccination, including at tumor progression/relapse. Using immunoSEQ multiplex PCR, the repertoire was profiled, and TCRdb retains in-frame clones only, with some absent. The sample includes roughly 88,000 clones, 80% to 90% of them seen just once. The sample here was blood, taken after dendritic cell vaccination. Receptor source: a human donor with glioblastoma.

This chain connects TRBV2 to TRBJ2-1; D call uncertain. The V and J ends lost 0 bases and 5 bases respectively, with 5 bases between them. The CDR3 is made up of 13 amino acids. Germline V gene lookup returns CDR1 SNHLY and CDR2 FYNNEI. The CDR3 here is CASSEASHNEQFF. In DNA, the CDR3 is TGTGCCAGCAGTGAAGCTAGTCACAATGAGCAGTTCTTC.

This clone appeared a single time. The chain joins TRBV12-5 to TRBJ1-1; D gene ambiguous. The CDR3 extends over 13 amino acids. V lost 5 bases to trimming and J lost 0 bases, with 7 bases between them. Germline CDR1 LGHNT, CDR2 FRNRAP. The CDR3 region is CASGAGLNTEAFF. CDR3 DNA: TGTGCTAGTGGTGCGGGGTTGAACACTGAAGCTTTCTTT.

The chain joins TRBV4-1 to TRBJ1-2; TRBD1 matches 9 bases. In germline, CDR1 is MGHRA, CDR2 YSYEKL. Trimming at V came to 4 bases and at J to 2 bases, leaving 5 bases not matched to a gene. The CDR3 runs 15 residues. The CDR3 nucleotides are TGCGCCAGCAGCCTTCAGACAGGGGGGAACTATGGCTACACCTTC. Translating gives CASSLQTGGNYGYTF.

The chain combines TRBV10-3 with TRBJ2-7, with TRBD1 identical over 8 bases. V dropped 5 bases and J dropped 3; count of bases not matched to a gene: 3. Germline V gene data show CDR1 as ENHRY and CDR2 as SYGVKD. This CDR3 has 13 amino acids. CDR3 bases: TGTGCCATCAGTCGACAGGGGAACTACGAGCAGTACTTC. Its protein product is CAISRQGNYEQYF.

The J gene is TRBJ1-4, the V gene TRBV6-6, with D possibly matching TRBD1 (6 bases). Germline CDR1 MNHNY, CDR2 SVGAGI (reference sequence). Trimming removed 7 bases from V and 1 base from J, with 13 bases in between. This CDR3 is 15 amino acids long. Here the CDR3 reads CASTQRGGTNEKLFF. The CDR3, as DNA: TGTGCCAGCACCCAAAGGGGGGGAACTAATGAAAAACTGTTTTTT.